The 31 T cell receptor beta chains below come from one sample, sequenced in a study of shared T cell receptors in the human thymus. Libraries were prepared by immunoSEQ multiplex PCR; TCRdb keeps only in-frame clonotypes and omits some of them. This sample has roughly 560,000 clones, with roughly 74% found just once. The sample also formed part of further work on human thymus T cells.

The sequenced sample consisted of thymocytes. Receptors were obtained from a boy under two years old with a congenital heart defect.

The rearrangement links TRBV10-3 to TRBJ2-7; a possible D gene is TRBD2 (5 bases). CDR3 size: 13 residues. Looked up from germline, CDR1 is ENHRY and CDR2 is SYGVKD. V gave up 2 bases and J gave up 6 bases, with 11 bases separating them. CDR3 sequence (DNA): TGTGCCATCAGTGAGGCGAGGGCCTGCGAGCAGTACTTC. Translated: CAISEARACEQYF.

CDR3 nucleotides: TGTGCCAGTAGTAAGACTAGAAAATCCTACGAGCAGTACTTC. Amino acids: CASSKTRKSYEQYF. The V and J genes are TRBV19 and TRBJ2-7; tentative D call: TRBD2 (6 bases). Germline loops: CDR1 LNHDA, CDR2 SQIVND (reference sequence). The CDR3 sequence is 14 residues long. Between the trimmed V and J ends, which lost 4 bases and 1 base, there was a span of 11 bases.

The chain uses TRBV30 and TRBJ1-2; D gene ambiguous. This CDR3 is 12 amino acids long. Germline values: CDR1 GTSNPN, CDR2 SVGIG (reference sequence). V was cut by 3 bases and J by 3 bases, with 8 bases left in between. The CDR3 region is CAWSPGDYGYTF. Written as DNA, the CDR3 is TGTGCCTGGAGCCCCGGGGACTATGGCTACACCTTC.

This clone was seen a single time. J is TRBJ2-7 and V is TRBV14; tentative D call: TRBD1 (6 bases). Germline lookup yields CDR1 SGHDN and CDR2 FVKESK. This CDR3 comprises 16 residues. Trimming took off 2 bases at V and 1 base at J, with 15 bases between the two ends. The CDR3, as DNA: TGTGCCAGCAGCCAACTGACAGGCGGTACGTCCTACGAGCAGTACTTC. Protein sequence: CASSQLTGGTSYEQYF.

CDR3 DNA sequence: TGTGCCAGCAGCTGGGGACAGGGATTTTATGAGACCCAGTACTTC. Translated: CASSWGQGFYETQYF. This chain uses TRBV5-6 with TRBJ2-5; 9 bases map to TRBD1. Trimming at V came to 3 bases and at J to 5 bases, leaving 8 bases not matched to a gene. The CDR3 contains 15 residues. The germline V gene has CDR1 SGHDT and CDR2 YYEEEE.

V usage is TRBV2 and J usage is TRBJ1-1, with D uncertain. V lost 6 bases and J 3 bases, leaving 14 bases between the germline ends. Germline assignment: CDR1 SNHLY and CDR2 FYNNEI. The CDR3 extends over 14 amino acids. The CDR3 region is CASSSGEGYTEAFF. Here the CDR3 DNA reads TGTGCCAGCAGCTCCGGGGAGGGTTACACTGAAGCTTTCTTT.

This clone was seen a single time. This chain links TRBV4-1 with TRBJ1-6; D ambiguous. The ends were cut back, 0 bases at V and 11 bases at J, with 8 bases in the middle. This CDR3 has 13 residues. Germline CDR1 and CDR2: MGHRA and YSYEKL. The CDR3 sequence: CASSQDGRAPLHF. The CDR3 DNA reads TGCGCCAGCAGCCAAGATGGGAGGGCACCCCTCCACTTT.

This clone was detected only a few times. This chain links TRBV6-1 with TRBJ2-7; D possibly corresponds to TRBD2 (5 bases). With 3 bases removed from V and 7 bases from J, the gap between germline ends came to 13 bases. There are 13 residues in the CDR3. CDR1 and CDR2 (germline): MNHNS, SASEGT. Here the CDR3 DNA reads TGTGCCAGCAGTGATAGAGGACTCTCAGAGCAGTACTTC. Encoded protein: CASSDRGLSEQYF.

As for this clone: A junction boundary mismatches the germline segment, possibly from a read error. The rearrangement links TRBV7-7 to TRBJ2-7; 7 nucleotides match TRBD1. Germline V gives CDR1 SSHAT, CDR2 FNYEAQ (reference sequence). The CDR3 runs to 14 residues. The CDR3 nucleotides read TGTGCTAGCAGCTTTCGACAGGGATCCTACGAGCAGTACTTC. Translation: CASSFRQGSYEQYF.

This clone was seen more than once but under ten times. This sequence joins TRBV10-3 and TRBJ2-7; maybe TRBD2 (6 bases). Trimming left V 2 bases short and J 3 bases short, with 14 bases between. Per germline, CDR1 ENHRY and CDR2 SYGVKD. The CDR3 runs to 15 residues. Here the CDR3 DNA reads TGTGCCATCAGTGAGCGGGGGAACTACTACTACGAGCAGTACTTC. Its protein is CAISERGNYYYEQYF.

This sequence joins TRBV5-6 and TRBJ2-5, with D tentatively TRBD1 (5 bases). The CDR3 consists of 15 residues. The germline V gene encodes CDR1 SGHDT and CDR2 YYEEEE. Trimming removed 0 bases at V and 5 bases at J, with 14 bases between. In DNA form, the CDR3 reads TGTGCCAGCAGCTTGGGTCAGGGCGTGGGGGAGACCCAGTACTTC. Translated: CASSLGQGVGETQYF.

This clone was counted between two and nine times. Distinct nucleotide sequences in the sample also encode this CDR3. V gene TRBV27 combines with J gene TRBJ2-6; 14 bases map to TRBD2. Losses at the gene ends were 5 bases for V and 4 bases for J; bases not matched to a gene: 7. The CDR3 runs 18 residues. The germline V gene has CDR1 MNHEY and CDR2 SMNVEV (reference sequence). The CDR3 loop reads CASSPRTSGRPGANVLTF. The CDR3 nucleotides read TGTGCCAGCAGTCCGAGGACTAGCGGGAGGCCGGGGGCCAACGTCCTGACTTTC.

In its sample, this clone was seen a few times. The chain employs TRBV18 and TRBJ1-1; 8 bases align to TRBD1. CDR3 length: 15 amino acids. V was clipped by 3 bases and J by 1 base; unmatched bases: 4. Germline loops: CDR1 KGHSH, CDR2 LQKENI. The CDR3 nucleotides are TGTGCCAGCTCACCCCTGGACAGGGCGAACACTGAAGCTTTCTTT. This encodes CASSPLDRANTEAFF.

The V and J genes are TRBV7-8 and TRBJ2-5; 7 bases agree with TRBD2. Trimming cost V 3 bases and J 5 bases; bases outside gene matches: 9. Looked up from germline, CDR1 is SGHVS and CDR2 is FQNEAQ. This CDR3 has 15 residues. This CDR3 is CASSFGAWGGETQYF. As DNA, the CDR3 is TGTGCCAGCAGCTTTGGGGCTTGGGGAGGGGAGACCCAGTACTTC. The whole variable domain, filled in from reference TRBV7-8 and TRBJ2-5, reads GAGVSQSPRYKVAKRGQDVALRCDPISGHVSLFWYQQALGQGPEFLTYFQNEAQLDKSGLPSDRFFAERPEGSVSTLKIQRTQQEDSAVYLCASSFGAWGGETQYFGPGTRLLVL.

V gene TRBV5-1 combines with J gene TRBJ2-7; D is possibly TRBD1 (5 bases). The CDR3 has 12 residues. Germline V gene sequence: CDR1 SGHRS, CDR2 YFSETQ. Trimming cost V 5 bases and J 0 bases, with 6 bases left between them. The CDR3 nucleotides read TGCGCCAGCAGGGGGCACTCCTACGAGCAGTACTTC. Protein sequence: CASRGHSYEQYF.

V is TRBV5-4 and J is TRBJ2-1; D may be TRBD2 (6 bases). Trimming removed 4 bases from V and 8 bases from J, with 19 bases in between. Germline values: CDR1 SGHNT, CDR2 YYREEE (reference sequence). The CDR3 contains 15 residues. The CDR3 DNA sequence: TGTGCCAGCAGCGGGAGGACGGCGGAATACGATGAGCAGTTCTTC. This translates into CASSGRTAEYDEQFF.

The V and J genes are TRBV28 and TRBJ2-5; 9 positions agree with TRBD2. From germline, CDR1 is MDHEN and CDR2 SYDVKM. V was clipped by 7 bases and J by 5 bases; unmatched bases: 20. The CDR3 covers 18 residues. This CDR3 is CASNLTGREGSSPETQYF. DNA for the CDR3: TGTGCCAGCAACCTGACTGGGCGGGAGGGCTCCTCTCCCGAGACCCAGTACTTC. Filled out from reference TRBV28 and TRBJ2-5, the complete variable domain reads DVKVTQSSRYLVKRTGEKVFLECVQDMDHENMFWYRQDPGLGLRLIYFSYDVKMKEKGDIPEGYSVSREKKERFSLILESASTNQTSMYLCASNLTGREGSSPETQYFGPGTRLLVL.

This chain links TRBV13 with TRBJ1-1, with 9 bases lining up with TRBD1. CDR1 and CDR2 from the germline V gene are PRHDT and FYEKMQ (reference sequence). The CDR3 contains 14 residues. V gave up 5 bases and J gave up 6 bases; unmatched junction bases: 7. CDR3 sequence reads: CASSPRDRAPEAFF. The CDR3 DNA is TGTGCCAGCAGCCCCCGGGACAGGGCACCTGAAGCTTTCTTT. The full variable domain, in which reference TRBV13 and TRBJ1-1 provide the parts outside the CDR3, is AAGVIQSPRHLIKEKRETATLKCYPIPRHDTVYWYQQGPGQDPQFLISFYEKMQSDKGSIPDRFSAQQFSDYHSELNMSSLELGDSALYFCASSPRDRAPEAFFGQGTRLTVV.

CDR3 nucleotide sequence: TGTGCCAGCTCAACCCCGGGGACAGGGGGCAGGGAGACCCAGTACTTC. The encoded protein is CASSTPGTGGRETQYF. The chain combines TRBV18 with TRBJ2-5; 12 bases match TRBD1. Germline V gene lookup returns CDR1 KGHSH and CDR2 LQKENI. This CDR3 is built from 16 residues. Unmatched junction bases numbered 9, after V lost 5 bases and J lost 5 bases.

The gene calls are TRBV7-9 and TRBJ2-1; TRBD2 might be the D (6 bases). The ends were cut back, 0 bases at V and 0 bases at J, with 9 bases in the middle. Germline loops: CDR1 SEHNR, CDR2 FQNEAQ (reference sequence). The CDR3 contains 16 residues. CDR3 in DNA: TGTGCCAGCAGCTTAGCAGGGAGGAGCTCCTACAATGAGCAGTTCTTC. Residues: CASSLAGRSSYNEQFF.

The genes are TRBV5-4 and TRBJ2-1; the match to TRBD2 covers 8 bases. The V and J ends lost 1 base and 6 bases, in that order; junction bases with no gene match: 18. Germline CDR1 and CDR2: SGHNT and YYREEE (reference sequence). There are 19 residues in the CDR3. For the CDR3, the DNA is TGTGCCAGCAGCTTGTTTCGACTAGCGATTGGCCCCCGGGGCAATGAGCAGTTCTTC. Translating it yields CASSLFRLAIGPRGNEQFF.

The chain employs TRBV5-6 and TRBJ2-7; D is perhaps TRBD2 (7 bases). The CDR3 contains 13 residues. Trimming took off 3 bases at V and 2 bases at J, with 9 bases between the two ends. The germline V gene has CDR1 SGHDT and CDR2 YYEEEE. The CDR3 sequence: CASSYGGPYEQYF. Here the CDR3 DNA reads TGTGCCAGCAGCTACGGGGGGCCCTACGAGCAGTACTTC.

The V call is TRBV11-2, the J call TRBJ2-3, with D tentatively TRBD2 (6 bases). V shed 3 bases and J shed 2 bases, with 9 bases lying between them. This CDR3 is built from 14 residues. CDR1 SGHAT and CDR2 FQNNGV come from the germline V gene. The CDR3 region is CASSFGGITDTQYF. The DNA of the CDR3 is TGTGCCAGCAGCTTCGGAGGGATCACAGATACGCAGTATTTT. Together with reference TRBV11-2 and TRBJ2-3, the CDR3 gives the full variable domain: EAGVAQSPRYKIIEKRQSVAFWCNPISGHATLYWYQQILGQGPKLLIQFQNNGVVDDSQLPKDRFSAERLKGVDSTLKIQPAKLEDSAVYLCASSFGGITDTQYFGPGTRLTVL.

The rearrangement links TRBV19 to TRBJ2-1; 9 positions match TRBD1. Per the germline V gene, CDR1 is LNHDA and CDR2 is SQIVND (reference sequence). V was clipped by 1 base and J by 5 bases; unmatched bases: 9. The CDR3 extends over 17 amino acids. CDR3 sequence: CASSIGTGDYSNNEQFF. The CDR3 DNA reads TGTGCCAGTAGTATAGGGACAGGGGACTATTCCAACAATGAGCAGTTCTTC.

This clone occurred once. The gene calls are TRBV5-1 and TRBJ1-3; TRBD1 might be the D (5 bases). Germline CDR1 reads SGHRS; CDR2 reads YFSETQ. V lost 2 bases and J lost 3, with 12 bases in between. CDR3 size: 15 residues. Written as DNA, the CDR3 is TGCGCCAGCAGCTTTGGGGCGACCCTTGGAAACACCATATATTTT. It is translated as CASSFGATLGNTIYF.

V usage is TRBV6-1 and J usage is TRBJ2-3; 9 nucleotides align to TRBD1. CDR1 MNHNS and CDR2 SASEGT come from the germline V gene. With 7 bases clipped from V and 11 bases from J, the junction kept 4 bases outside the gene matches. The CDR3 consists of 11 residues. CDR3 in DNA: TGTGCCAGCAATGACAGGGGGGTGCAGTATTTT. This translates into CASNDRGVQYF.

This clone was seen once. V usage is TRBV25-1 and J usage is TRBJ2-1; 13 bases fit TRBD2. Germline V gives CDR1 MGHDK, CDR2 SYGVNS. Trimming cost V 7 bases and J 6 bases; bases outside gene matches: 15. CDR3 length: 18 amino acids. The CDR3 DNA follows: TGTGCCAGCATTCCCGGACTAGCGGGAGAAAAGGGAGTCAATGAGCAGTTCTTC. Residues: CASIPGLAGEKGVNEQFF. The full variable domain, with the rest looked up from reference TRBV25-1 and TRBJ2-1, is EADIYQTPRYLVIGTGKKITLECSQTMGHDKMYWYQQDPGMELHLIHYSYGVNSTEKGDLSSESTVSRIRTEHFPLTLESARPSHTSQYLCASIPGLAGEKGVNEQFFGPGTRLTVL.

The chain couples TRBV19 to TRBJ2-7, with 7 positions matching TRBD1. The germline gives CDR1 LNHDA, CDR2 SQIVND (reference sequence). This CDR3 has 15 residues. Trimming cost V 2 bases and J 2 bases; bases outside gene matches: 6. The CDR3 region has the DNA TGTGCCAGTAGTATACTTCCCGGGACAGCCTACGAGCAGTACTTC. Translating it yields CASSILPGTAYEQYF.

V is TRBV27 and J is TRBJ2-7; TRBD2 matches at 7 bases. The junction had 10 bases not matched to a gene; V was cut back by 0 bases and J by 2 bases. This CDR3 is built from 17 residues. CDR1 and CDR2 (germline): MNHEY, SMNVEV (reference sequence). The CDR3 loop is CASSLSRTSVFPYEQYF. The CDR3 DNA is TGTGCCAGCAGTTTATCGCGCACTAGCGTGTTCCCCTACGAGCAGTACTTC.

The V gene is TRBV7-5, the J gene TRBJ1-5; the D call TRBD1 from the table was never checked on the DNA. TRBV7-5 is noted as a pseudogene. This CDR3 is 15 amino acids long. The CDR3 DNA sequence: TGTGCCAGAAGCTTAGCCAGGGGTAGGGGACAGCCCCAGCATTTT. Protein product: CARSLARGRGQPQHF.

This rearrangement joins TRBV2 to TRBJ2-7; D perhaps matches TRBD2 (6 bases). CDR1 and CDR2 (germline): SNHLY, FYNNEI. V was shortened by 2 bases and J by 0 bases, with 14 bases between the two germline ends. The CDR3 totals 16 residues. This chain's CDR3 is CASSETRRGSSYEQYF. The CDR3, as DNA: TGTGCCAGCAGTGAAACCCGGAGGGGAAGCTCCTACGAGCAGTACTTC.